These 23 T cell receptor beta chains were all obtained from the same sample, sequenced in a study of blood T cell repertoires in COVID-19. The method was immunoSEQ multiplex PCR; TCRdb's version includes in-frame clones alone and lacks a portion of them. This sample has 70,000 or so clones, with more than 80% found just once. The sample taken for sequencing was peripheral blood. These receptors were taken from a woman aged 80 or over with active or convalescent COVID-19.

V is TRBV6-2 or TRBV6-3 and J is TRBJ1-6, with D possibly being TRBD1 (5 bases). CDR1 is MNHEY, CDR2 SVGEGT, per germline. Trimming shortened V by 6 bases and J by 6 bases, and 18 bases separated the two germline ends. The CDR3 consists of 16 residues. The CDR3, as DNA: TGTGCCAGCAGCCATGTGGGGGACTGGGGTAATTCACCCCTCCACTTT. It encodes CASSHVGDWGNSPLHF.

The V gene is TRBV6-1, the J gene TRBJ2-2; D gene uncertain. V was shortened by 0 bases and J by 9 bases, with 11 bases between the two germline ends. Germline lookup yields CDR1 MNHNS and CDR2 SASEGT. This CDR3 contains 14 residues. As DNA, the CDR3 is TGTGCCAGCAGTGAAGCGAGTGTCCTTAGGGAGCTGTTTTTT. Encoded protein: CASSEASVLRELFF.

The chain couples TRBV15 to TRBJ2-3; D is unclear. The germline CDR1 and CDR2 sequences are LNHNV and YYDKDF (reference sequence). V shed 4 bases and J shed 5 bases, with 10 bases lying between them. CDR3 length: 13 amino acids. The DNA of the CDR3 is TGTGCCACCAGCAAAGACTCCGGAGATACGCAGTATTTT. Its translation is CATSKDSGDTQYF.

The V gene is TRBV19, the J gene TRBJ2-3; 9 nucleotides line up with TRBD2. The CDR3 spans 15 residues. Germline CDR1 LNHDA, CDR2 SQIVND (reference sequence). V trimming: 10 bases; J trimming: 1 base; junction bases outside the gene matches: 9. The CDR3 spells CATRGGGAGTDTQYF. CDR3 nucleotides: TGTGCCACCAGGGGCGGGGGGGCTGGCACAGATACGCAGTATTTT.

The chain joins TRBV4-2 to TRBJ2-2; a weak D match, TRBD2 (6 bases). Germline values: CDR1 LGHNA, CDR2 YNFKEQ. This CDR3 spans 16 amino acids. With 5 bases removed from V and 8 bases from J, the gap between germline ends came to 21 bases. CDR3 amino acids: CASSTPGPPGGGELFF. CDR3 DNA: TGTGCCAGCAGCACCCCGGGACCCCCCGGGGGAGGGGAGCTGTTTTTT.

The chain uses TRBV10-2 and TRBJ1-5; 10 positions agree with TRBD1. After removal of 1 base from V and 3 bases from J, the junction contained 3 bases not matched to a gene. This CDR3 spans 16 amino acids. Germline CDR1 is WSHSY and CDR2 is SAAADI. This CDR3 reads CASSEWDRGLNQPQHF. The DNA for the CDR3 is TGCGCCAGCAGTGAGTGGGACAGGGGTCTCAATCAGCCCCAGCATTTT.

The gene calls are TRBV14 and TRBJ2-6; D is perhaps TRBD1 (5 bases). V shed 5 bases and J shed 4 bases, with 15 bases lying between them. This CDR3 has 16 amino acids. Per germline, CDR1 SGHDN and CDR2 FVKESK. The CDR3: CASSGSRASGANVLTF. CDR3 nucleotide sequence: TGTGCCAGCAGCGGGTCCAGGGCGTCGGGGGCCAACGTCCTGACTTTC.

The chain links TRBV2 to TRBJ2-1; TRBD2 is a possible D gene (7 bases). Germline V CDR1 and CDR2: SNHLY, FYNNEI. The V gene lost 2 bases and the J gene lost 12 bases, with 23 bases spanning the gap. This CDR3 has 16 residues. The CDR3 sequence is CASSELGGRAEGGQFF. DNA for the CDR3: TGTGCCAGCAGTGAATTGGGGGGGCGGGCTGAAGGAGGGCAGTTCTTC. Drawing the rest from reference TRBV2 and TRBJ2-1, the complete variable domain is EPEVTQTPSHQVTQMGQEVILRCVPISNHLYFYWYRQILGQKVEFLVSFYNNEISEKSEIFDDQFSVERPDGSNFTLKIRSTKLEDSAMYFCASSELGGRAEGGQFFGPGTRLTVL.

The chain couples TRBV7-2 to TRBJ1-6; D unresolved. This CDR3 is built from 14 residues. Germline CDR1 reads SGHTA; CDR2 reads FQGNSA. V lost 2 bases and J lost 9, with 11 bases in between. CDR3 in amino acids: CASSLTEGTSPLHF. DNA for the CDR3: TGTGCCAGCAGCTTAACCGAGGGTACTTCACCCCTCCACTTT.

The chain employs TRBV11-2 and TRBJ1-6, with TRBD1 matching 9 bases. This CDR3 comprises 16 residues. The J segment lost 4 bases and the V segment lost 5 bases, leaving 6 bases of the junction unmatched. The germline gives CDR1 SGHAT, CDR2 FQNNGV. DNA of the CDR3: TGTGCCAGCAGCCGGACAGGGGCTGATTATAATTCACCCCTCCACTTT. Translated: CASSRTGADYNSPLHF.

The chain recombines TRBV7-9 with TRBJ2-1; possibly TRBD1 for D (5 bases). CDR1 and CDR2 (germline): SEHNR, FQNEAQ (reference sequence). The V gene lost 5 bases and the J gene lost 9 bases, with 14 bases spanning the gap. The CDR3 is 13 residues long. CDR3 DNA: TGTGCCAGCAGCCCTAGGGGAAGGACTGAGCAGTTCTTC. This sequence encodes CASSPRGRTEQFF.

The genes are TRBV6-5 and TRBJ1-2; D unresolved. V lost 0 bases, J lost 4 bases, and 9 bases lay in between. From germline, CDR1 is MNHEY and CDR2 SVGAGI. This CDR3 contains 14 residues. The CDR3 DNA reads TGTGCCAGCAGTTACTCGGGCAGAAGCTATGGCTACACCTTC. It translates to CASSYSGRSYGYTF.

The CDR3: CASSTPLDVGELFF. CDR3 nucleotide sequence: TGTGCCAGTAGTACCCCCCTAGATGTCGGGGAGCTGTTTTTT. The rearrangement joins TRBV19 to TRBJ2-2; no definite D call. The CDR3 loop spans 14 amino acids. Trimming removed 4 bases at V and 7 bases at J, with 13 bases between. In germline, CDR1 is LNHDA, CDR2 SQIVND (reference sequence).

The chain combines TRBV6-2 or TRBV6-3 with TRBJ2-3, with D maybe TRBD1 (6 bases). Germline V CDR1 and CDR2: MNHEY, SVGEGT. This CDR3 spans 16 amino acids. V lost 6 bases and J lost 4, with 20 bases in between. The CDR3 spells CASSLPGTNGPDTQYF. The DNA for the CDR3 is TGTGCCAGCAGCCTTCCCGGGACAAACGGCCCAGATACGCAGTATTTT.

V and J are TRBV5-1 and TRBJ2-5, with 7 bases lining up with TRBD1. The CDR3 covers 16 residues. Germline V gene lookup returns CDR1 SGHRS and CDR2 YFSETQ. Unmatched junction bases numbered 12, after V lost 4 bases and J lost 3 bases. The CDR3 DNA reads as TGCGCCAGCAGCCCAGGGACAGCCACACGGGAAGAGACCCAGTACTTC. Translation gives CASSPGTATREETQYF. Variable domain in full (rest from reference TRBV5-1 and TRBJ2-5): KAGVTQTPRYLIKTRGQQVTLSCSPISGHRSVSWYQQTPGQGLQFLFEYFSETQRNKGNFPGRFSGRQFSNSRSEMNVSTLELGDSALYLCASSPGTATREETQYFGPGTRLLVL.

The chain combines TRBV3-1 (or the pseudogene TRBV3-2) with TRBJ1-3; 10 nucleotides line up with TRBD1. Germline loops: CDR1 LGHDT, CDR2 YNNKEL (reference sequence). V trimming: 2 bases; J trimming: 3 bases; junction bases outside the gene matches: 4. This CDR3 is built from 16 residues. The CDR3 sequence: CASSQRGQGLGNTIYF. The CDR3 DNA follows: TGTGCCAGCAGCCAACGGGGACAGGGGCTTGGAAACACCATATATTTT.

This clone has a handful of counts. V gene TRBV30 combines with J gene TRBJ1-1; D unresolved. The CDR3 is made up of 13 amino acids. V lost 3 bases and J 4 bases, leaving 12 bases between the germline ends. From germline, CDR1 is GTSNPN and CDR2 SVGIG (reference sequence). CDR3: CAWRLRRGTEAFF. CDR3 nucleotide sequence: TGTGCCTGGAGGTTACGCCGGGGCACTGAAGCTTTCTTT. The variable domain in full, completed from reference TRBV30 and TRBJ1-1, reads SQTIHQWPATLVQPVGSPLSLECTVEGTSNPNLYWYRQAAGRGLQLLFYSVGIGQISSEVPQNLSASRPQDRQFILSSKKLLLSDSGFYLCAWRLRRGTEAFFGQGTRLTVV.

The CDR3: CASSAQGFGEKLFF. As DNA, the CDR3 is TGTGCCAGCAGCGCCCAGGGGTTTGGGGAAAAACTGTTTTTT. This chain connects TRBV5-6 to TRBJ1-4, with a weak D call TRBD1 (6 bases). The CDR3 has 14 residues. The V end lost 4 bases, the J end lost 8 bases, and 15 bases lay between the germline ends. CDR1 is SGHDT and CDR2 is YYEEEE in the germline V gene.

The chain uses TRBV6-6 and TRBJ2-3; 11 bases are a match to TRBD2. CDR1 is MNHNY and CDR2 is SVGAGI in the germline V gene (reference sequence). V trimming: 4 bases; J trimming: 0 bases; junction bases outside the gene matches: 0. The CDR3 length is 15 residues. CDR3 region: CASSLAGGSTDTQYF. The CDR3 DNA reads TGTGCCAGCAGTTTAGCGGGGGGGAGCACAGATACGCAGTATTTT.

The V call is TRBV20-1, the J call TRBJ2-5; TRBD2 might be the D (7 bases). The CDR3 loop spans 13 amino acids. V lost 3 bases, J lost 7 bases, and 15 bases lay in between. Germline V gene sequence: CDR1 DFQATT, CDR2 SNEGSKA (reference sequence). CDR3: CSASVPGGPTQYF. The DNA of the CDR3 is TGCAGTGCTAGTGTTCCCGGGGGGCCGACCCAGTACTTC.

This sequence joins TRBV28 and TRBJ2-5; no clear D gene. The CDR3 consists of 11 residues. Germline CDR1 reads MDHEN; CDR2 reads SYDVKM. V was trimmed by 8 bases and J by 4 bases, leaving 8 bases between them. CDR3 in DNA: TGTGCCAGCCTTTTTCGAGAGACCCAGTACTTC. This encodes CASLFRETQYF.

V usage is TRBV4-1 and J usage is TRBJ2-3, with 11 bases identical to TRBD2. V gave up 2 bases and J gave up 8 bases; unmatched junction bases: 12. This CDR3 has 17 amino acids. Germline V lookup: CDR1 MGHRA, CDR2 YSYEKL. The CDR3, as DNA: TGCGCCAGCAGCCAACCGACGCAACTAGCGGGGGAGAGTACGCAGTATTTT. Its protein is CASSQPTQLAGESTQYF.

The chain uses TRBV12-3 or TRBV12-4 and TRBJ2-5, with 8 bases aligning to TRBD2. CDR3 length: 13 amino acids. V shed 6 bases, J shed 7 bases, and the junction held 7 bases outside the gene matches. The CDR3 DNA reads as TGTGCCAGCAGCCCAGCGGGGGTCGGGACCCAGTACTTC. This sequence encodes CASSPAGVGTQYF.